Here is one T cell receptor (beta chain) with its context. Profiling relied on immunoSEQ multiplex PCR, and the TCRdb table lists in-frame clones only, not all of them. This table holds approximately 400,000 clones, roughly 80% found once. Clinical history as reported by participants underpinned cohort assignment. Recovered status applied to Cohort 3 donors who had two consecutive negative PCRs. It also applied to those with clearance or with symptom resolution. This entry is derived from a study of blood T cell repertoires in COVID-19. Study at large: Samples taken during acute and convalescent COVID-19 were collected in the United States, Italy and Spain. The analysed material was cDNA or gDNA that came from T cells, B-cell-depleted T cells, or PBMCs.

Trimming cost V 5 bases and J 2 bases; bases outside gene matches: 6. This CDR3 has 15 residues. Germline V gene data show CDR1 as SGHAT and CDR2 as FQNNGV. The gene calls are TRBV11-2 and TRBJ2-5; 9 bases align to TRBD2. This sequence was found in a woman between 45 and 60 years old who had recovered from COVID-19. The sequenced sample was PBMCs or T cells enriched from blood (not recorded which). The CDR3 bases are TGTGCCAGCAGCCCGATCAGCGGGGGGCAAGAGACCCAGTACTTC. Translated: CASSPISGGQETQYF.